This section outlines one TCR beta chain sequence together with its context. The sample carries other DNA sequences with the same CDR3. The CDR3 contains 15 residues. In germline, CDR1 is LGHNA, CDR2 YNFKEQ. Losses at the gene ends were 1 base for V and 1 base for J; bases not matched to a gene: 0. The data belong to a study of blood T cell repertoires in COVID-19. TCRdb's table, derived via immunoSEQ multiplex PCR, lists solely in-frame clones and lacks some. The sample carries 200,000 to 300,000 clones, roughly 90% recorded once. The receptor's source is a man in his sixties who had recovered from COVID-19. This chain joins TRBV4-2 and TRBJ2-7, with 11 bases lining up with TRBD2. Sequences were obtained from peripheral blood. The CDR3 spells CASSQGLAGSYEQYF. The CDR3, as DNA: TGTGCCAGCAGCCAAGGACTAGCGGGGTCCTACGAGCAGTACTTC.